One TCR beta chain is described in this entry. Its matching antigen is unknown. TCRdb keeps only in-frame clones here, not all; method: immunoSEQ multiplex PCR. This table holds around 1,100,000 clones, roughly 80% found once. The investigators split CD4+ cells into a CD45RA+ naive subset and a CD45RA-negative memory subset. CDR1 is SEHNR, CDR2 FQNEAQ, per germline (reference sequence). The CDR3 covers 15 residues. J gave up 2 bases and V 5 bases, and 8 bases lay outside the gene matches. The data belong to a study of shared clonotypes between healthy human individuals. Overall study context: Aged between 18 and 49, the donors were a couple of women and three men.

Broader study findings: The rarefaction results pointed to incomplete sorted-subset sequencing despite large depth. Some clonotypes were shared by all four sorted-subset donors, while others were not shared. The non-shared ones had lower generation probabilities than the shared ones.

The sequenced material came from memory CD4+ T cells from PBMCs. Subset described: CD45RA-negative fraction. This clonotype originated in a young man in good health. Some clones in this sample may be carry-over from other donors' samples. The J gene is TRBJ2-5, the V gene TRBV7-9, with TRBD1 matching 7 bases. CDR3 sequence reads: CASSTQTGLQETQYF. CDR3 nucleotide sequence: TGTGCCAGCAGCACCCAGACAGGGCTACAAGAGACCCAGTACTTC.